The next 18 T cell receptor beta chains were all read from a single sample in a study of blood T cell repertoires in COVID-19. The table came from immunoSEQ multiplex PCR; TCRdb's copy has only in-frame clones and leaves some out. The sample lists about 310,000 clones; roughly 90% were seen once. Sequenced sample: PBMCs or T cells enriched from blood (not recorded which). The receptors were sampled from a woman in her thirties or forties who had recovered from COVID-19.

V and J are TRBV27 and TRBJ1-6, with TRBD1 matching over 7 bases. The CDR3 totals 14 residues. J was trimmed by 5 bases and V by 6 bases; bases with no gene match: 4. Germline V gene lookup returns CDR1 MNHEY and CDR2 SMNVEV (reference sequence). The CDR3 sequence is CASSPGTDNSPLHF. In nucleotides, the CDR3 is TGTGCCAGCAGCCCCGGGACAGATAATTCACCCCTCCACTTT.

The chain carries TRBV3-1 (or the pseudogene TRBV3-2) and TRBJ2-1; unclear D gene. V was trimmed by 0 bases and J by 1 base, leaving 10 bases between them. There are 16 residues in the CDR3. From germline, CDR1 is LGHDT and CDR2 YNNKEL (reference sequence). The CDR3 coding sequence is TGTGCCAGCAGCCAAGATTACGGGTCTTCCTACAATGAGCAGTTCTTC. It encodes CASSQDYGSSYNEQFF.

V gene TRBV30 combines with J gene TRBJ1-3; a possible D gene is TRBD1 (5 bases). The CDR3 extends over 15 amino acids. With 0 bases removed from V and 2 bases from J, the gap between germline ends came to 11 bases. The germline CDR1 and CDR2 sequences are GTSNPN and SVGIG (reference sequence). The CDR3 spells CAWSVLLGPGNTIYF. Written as DNA, the CDR3 is TGTGCCTGGAGTGTACTTTTGGGGCCTGGAAACACCATATATTTT.

The J gene is TRBJ1-2, the V gene TRBV3-1 (or the pseudogene TRBV3-2), with unresolved D. Germline V gene lookup returns CDR1 LGHDT and CDR2 YNNKEL (reference sequence). The CDR3 is made up of 15 amino acids. The V and J ends lost 4 bases and 6 bases respectively, with 18 bases between them. CDR3 region: CASSLAPSKVHGYTF. The DNA for the CDR3 is TGTGCCAGCAGCCTAGCGCCGTCCAAAGTCCATGGCTACACCTTC.

This chain connects TRBV5-1 to TRBJ2-7, with 7 bases lining up with TRBD1. CDR3 length: 14 residues. CDR1 is SGHRS, CDR2 YFSETQ, per germline. Losses at the gene ends were 3 bases for V and 3 bases for J; bases not matched to a gene: 6. The CDR3 sequence is CASSSSGTVYEQYF. The DNA for the CDR3 is TGCGCCAGCAGCTCCTCCGGGACAGTCTACGAGCAGTACTTC.

This chain joins TRBV12-5 and TRBJ2-2; unclear D gene. The CDR3 is 15 amino acids. Germline-derived CDR1 and CDR2 are LGHNT and FRNRAP. Deletions cut 6 bases from V and 4 bases from J, with 15 bases between. The CDR3: CASGSNSRSTGELFF. In DNA form, the CDR3 reads TGTGCTAGTGGGTCTAACTCTAGGAGCACCGGGGAGCTGTTTTTT.

This clone came up a few times. The chain carries TRBV11-2 and TRBJ2-2; 8 positions match TRBD2. The CDR3 contains 16 residues. The V gene's germline CDR1 is SGHAT and CDR2 FQNNGV. V was clipped by 1 base and J by 4 bases; unmatched bases: 5. The CDR3 sequence is CASSLVPGGVTGELFF. DNA of the CDR3: TGTGCCAGCAGCTTAGTACCGGGAGGGGTCACCGGGGAGCTGTTTTTT.

V gene TRBV10-1 combines with J gene TRBJ1-5; D possibly corresponds to TRBD1 (5 bases). The CDR3 sequence is 15 residues long. Trimming took 4 bases from V and 2 from J, leaving 12 bases between them. CDR1 and CDR2 (germline): WNHNN, SYGVQD (reference sequence). The CDR3 DNA reads as TGCGCCAGCAGTGCTCAGGGTATCGGCAATCAGCCCCAGCATTTT. It is translated as CASSAQGIGNQPQHF.

CDR3 coding DNA: TGTGCCAGTACCTTTAGGCGGGGGAGCGGGAACACCGGGGAGCTGTTTTTT. Translated: CASTFRRGSGNTGELFF. The chain joins TRBV19 to TRBJ2-2; 7 bases match TRBD2. This CDR3 is built from 17 residues. Germline lookup yields CDR1 LNHDA and CDR2 SQIVND (reference sequence). With V trimmed by 7 bases and J by 1 base, 12 bases remained unmatched.

This sequence joins TRBV12-3 or TRBV12-4 and TRBJ1-2; perhaps TRBD1 as D (6 bases). V was shortened by 6 bases and J by 2 bases, with 10 bases between the two germline ends. CDR3 length: 13 residues. The chain's CDR3 is CASSIDRNYGYTF. The DNA for the CDR3 is TGTGCCAGCAGCATCGACAGGAACTATGGCTACACCTTC.

This chain uses TRBV28 with TRBJ1-5; 9 bases are a match to TRBD1. The CDR3 loop spans 16 amino acids. The V gene end was trimmed by 4 bases and the J gene end by 2 bases; junction bases not matched to a gene: 6. The V gene's germline CDR1 is MDHEN and CDR2 SYDVKM. For the CDR3, the DNA is TGTGCCAGCAGTTCCTCCAGACAGGGGGGCAATCAGCCCCAGCATTTT. Protein sequence: CASSSSRQGGNQPQHF.

CDR3 bases: TGTGCCAGCAGCTTGACAGGGGGCGAAGGCTACACCTTC. The encoded protein is CASSLTGGEGYTF. The chain combines TRBV5-4 with TRBJ1-2; 9 bases are a match to TRBD1. The CDR3 consists of 13 residues. The V gene's germline CDR1 is SGHNT and CDR2 YYREEE (reference sequence). The V and J ends lost 1 base and 8 bases, in that order; junction bases with no gene match: 3.

The rearrangement uses TRBV19 and TRBJ1-2; 8 bases match TRBD1. Germline trimming cut 4 bases from V and 4 bases from J; bases unmatched to any gene: 5. The germline V gene encodes CDR1 LNHDA and CDR2 SQIVND (reference sequence). This CDR3 is built from 14 residues. The CDR3 loop reads CASSNSRGPYGYTF. The CDR3 DNA sequence: TGTGCCAGTAGTAATTCCAGGGGGCCCTATGGCTACACCTTC.

The chain joins TRBV13 to TRBJ1-4; tentative D call: TRBD1 (6 bases). The V and J ends lost 4 bases and 2 bases respectively, with 23 bases between them. The CDR3 has 19 amino acids. CDR1 is PRHDT, CDR2 FYEKMQ, per germline (reference sequence). DNA for the CDR3: TGTGCCAGCAGCTCATATCGAGGCAGGGGAGTGGGGACTAATGAAAAACTGTTTTTT. This encodes CASSSYRGRGVGTNEKLFF.

The V and J genes are TRBV2 and TRBJ1-2; the match to TRBD1 covers 7 bases. Germline V gives CDR1 SNHLY, CDR2 FYNNEI. The CDR3 totals 15 residues. Trimming took 0 bases from V and 5 from J; bases not matched to a gene: 6. CDR3 amino acids: CASSEALDRAYGYTF. In nucleotides, the CDR3 is TGTGCCAGCAGTGAAGCCCTTGACAGGGCGTATGGCTACACCTTC.

This clone was counted once. The chain joins TRBV30 to TRBJ1-1, with D uncertain. V was shortened by 5 bases and J by 7 bases, with 14 bases between the two germline ends. This CDR3 comprises 12 residues. Germline V gene sequence: CDR1 GTSNPN, CDR2 SVGIG (reference sequence). The CDR3 reads CAWGKMNYEAFF. The DNA of the CDR3 is TGTGCCTGGGGGAAGATGAACTATGAAGCTTTCTTT.

The chain employs TRBV29-1 and TRBJ1-4, with a possible D match to TRBD1 (6 bases). CDR1 and CDR2 from the germline V gene are SQVTM and ANQGSEA. V lost 7 bases and J 0 bases, leaving 9 bases between the germline ends. The CDR3 contains 13 residues. The CDR3 nucleotides read TGCAGCGGGGGACACGCAACTAATGAAAAACTGTTTTTT. Translated: CSGGHATNEKLFF.

The chain couples TRBV7-2 to TRBJ2-2, with 10 bases fitting TRBD2. Unmatched junction bases numbered 12, after V lost 2 bases and J lost 3 bases. Looked up from germline, CDR1 is SGHTA and CDR2 is FQGNSA. This CDR3 contains 19 residues. CDR3 loop: CASSLPSGGALGDTGELFF. The CDR3 nucleotides are TGTGCCAGCAGCTTACCGAGCGGGGGGGCCTTAGGGGACACCGGGGAGCTGTTTTTT.